The sequence of this T cell receptor (beta chain) was determined in a study of blood T cell repertoires in COVID-19. TCRdb's copy holds only in-frame clones and misses some; the assay was immunoSEQ multiplex PCR. The data contain 170,000 or so clones, 80% to 85% of them singletons. The CDR3 sequence is 18 residues long. Trimming removed 2 bases from V and 5 bases from J, with 21 bases in between. Germline V gene sequence: CDR1 SGHTA, CDR2 FQGNSA. The source material was peripheral blood. This clonotype originated in a woman aged 55-69 years with acute or convalescent COVID-19. The V gene is TRBV7-2, the J gene TRBJ2-2, with D tentatively TRBD2 (6 bases). CDR3 residues: CASSLSLRDWDGTGELFF. CDR3 nucleotides: TGTGCCAGCAGCTTAAGCTTACGGGACTGGGACGGGACCGGGGAGCTGTTTTTT.